One TCR beta chain is described in this entry. Germline CDR1 is SGHTA and CDR2 is FQGTGA. The junction had 2 bases not matched to a gene; V was cut back by 6 bases and J by 0 bases. The CDR3 has 14 amino acids. Assay used: immunoSEQ multiplex PCR; TCRdb lists only in-frame clones, some missing. The sample holds a few hundred thousand clones; about nine tenths are singletons and the top ten take more than 8.5%. The entry originates in a study of blood T cell repertoires in COVID-19. Study-level background: From the United States, Italy and Spain came samples of acute and convalescent COVID-19.

The rearrangement joins TRBV7-3 to TRBJ2-1, with 7 positions matching TRBD2. The sequence came from a woman younger than 30 who had recovered from COVID-19. Material for sequencing was PBMCs or T cells enriched from blood (not recorded which). The CDR3 nucleotides read TGTGCCAGCAGACCGGGGGGCTCCTACAATGAGCAGTTCTTC. Encoded protein: CASRPGGSYNEQFF.